The T cell receptor (beta chain) under discussion was sequenced for a study of CD8 T cells in ankylosing spondylitis. This clonotype has a count of ten or more. The antigen is undetermined. From the 5' RACE reads, TCRdb called clonotypes with MiXCR, one entry per CDR3 protein. The sample carries roughly 130,000 distinct CDR3 sequences, roughly 6.6% recorded once. General study findings and limits: The study looked at matched synovial fluid samples from ankylosing spondylitis patients. Disease-linked clones were reported to be significantly enriched there. Prior literature has documented some motif variants in synovial fluid and blood from reactive arthritis.

This CDR3 comprises 17 residues. Germline V gene lookup returns CDR1 MNHEY and CDR2 SVGAGI. Between the trimmed V and J ends, which lost 0 bases and 7 bases, there was a span of 19 bases. This receptor was obtained from a male donor with ankylosing spondylitis or in good health (not recorded which). Input material: blood, either unsorted or a sorted T cell fraction (not recorded which). V usage is TRBV6-5 and J usage is TRBJ1-5; D is undetermined. This chain's CDR3 is CASSYSSAERAGQPQHF. The DNA for the CDR3 is TGTGCCAGCAGTTACTCTTCGGCAGAGAGGGCAGGACAGCCCCAGCATTTT.